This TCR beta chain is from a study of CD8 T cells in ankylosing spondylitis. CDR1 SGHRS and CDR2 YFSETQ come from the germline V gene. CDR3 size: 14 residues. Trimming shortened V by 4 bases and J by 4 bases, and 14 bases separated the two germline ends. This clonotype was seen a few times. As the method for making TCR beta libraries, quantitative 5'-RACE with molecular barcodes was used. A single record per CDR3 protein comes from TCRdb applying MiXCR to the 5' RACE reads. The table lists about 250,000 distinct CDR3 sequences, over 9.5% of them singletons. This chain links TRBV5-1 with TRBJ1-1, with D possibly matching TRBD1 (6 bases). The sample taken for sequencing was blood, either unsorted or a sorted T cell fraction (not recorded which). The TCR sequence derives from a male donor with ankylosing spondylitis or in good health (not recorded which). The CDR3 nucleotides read TGCGCCAGCAGCACAGGGCGAAGGGGCACTGAAGCTTTCTTT. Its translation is CASSTGRRGTEAFF.